This T cell receptor beta chain was retrieved from a study of T cell responses to AZD1222 COVID-19 vaccine. To note about this clone: Antigen: not known.

Data came from immunoSEQ multiplex PCR; TCRdb stores just in-frame clones and leaves some out. The sample includes under 150,000 clones, around nine tenths of them seen just once. The study, taken as a whole, reports: Possibly, clonal diversity was underestimated; donors were largely white British and included more females. In all cases, repertoires were sampled only after the peak T cell response.

Sample: peripheral blood, taken 28 days after the second AZD1222 dose. This TCR was recovered from an adult who received the AZD1222 COVID-19 vaccine.

CDR3 residues: CASSLALAGAGDTQYF. The DNA of the CDR3 is TGTGCCAGCAGCTTGGCACTAGCGGGGGCCGGAGATACGCAGTATTTT. The V call is TRBV7-2, the J call TRBJ2-3, with 11 bases that match TRBD2. This CDR3 has 16 amino acids. V dropped 3 bases and J dropped 5; count of bases not matched to a gene: 7. From germline, CDR1 is SGHTA and CDR2 FQGNSA.